This paragraph reports one TCR beta chain. The sample holds one count of this clone. The antigen this receptor binds is unknown. Within one base of it there is no much larger clone, and no base qualities were kept. Libraries came from the immunoSEQ multiplex PCR assay. Sourced from immuneACCESS, this table was stored by TCRdb with only in-frame sequences that have V and J called. A share of the clones is absent; for the studies checked, an unresolved V gene accounts for under half, and the remainder has no known explanation. This sample holds about 28,000 clones; roughly nine tenths were observed only once. The ten largest clones represent over 9.5% of the sample. This sample is part of a study of control samples from healthy donors and cancer patients (TCRdb year 2020). Deletion took 4 bases off V and 1 base off J, with a span of 20 bases between the germline ends. As encoded in the germline V gene, CDR1 is SGHTA while CDR2 is FQGNSA. The cysteine opens and the phenylalanine closes a CDR3 of 19 amino acids. Left in the record is the CDR3 DNA by itself, 57 bases read in frame from the first base.

The sequenced material came from PBMCs. The sequence was collected from a man aged 45-65 years with lung cancer. This chain joins TRBV7-2 to TRBJ2-6; the D gene is possibly TRBD1 or TRBD2, each agreeing over 6 bases. The DNA sequence is TGTGCCAGCAGCTCCAGGCCGGGGGCCCTTCGGTCTGGGGCCAACGTCCTGACTTTC. Translated, it reads CASSSRPGALRSGANVLTF. Full variable domain (CDR3 extended with the reference TRBV7-2 and TRBJ2-6 proteins): GAGVSQSPSNKVTEKGKDVELRCDPISGHTALYWYRQSLGQGLEFLIYFQGNSAPDKSGLPSDRFSAERTGGSVSTLTIQRTQQEDSAVYLCASSSRPGALRSGANVLTFGAGSRLTVL.